The T cell receptor (beta chain) under discussion was sequenced for a study of CD8+ T cells in alopecia areata. Overall study results and limits: Many expanded lesional clones persisted in scalp and blood during tofacitinib.

Described treatment: oral pan-JAK inhibitor, 5-10 mg twice daily. In germline, CDR1 is SQVTM, CDR2 ANQGSEA. The CDR3 loop spans 11 amino acids. The ends were cut back, 7 bases at V and 4 bases at J, with 10 bases in the middle. Sequencing relied on a cDNA template that was reverse transcribed from extracted RNA. The protocol was immunoSEQ multiplex PCR, while the TCRdb copy is restricted to in-frame clones and leaves out a portion. The repertoire holds over 200,000 clones, with 50% to 75% as singletons. As to this clone: The target antigen is unknown.

This sequence was found in a human donor with alopecia areata. This rearrangement joins TRBV29-1 to TRBJ1-1, with D possibly TRBD1 on 6 matching bases. Sequencing used CD4+ T cells sorted from blood, obtained at week 4, from a patient treated with tofacitinib. The CDR3 sequence is CSARRGTEAFF. CDR3 DNA sequence: TGCAGCGCCCGCAGGGGCACTGAAGCTTTCTTT.